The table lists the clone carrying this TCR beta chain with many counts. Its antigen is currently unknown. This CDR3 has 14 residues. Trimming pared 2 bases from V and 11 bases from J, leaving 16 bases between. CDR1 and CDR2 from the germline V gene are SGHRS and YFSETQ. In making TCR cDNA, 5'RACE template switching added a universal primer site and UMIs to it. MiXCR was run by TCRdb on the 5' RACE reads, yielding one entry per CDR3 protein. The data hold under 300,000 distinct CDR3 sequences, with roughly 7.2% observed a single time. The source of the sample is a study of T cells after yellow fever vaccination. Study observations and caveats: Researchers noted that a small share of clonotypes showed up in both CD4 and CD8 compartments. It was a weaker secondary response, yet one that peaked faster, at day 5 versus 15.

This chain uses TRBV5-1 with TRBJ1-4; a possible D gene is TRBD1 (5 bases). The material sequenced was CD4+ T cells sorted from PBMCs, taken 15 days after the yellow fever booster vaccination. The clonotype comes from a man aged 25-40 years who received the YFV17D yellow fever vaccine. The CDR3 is CASSFGTTGGKLFF. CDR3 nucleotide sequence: TGCGCCAGCAGCTTCGGCACCACCGGGGGGAAACTGTTTTTT. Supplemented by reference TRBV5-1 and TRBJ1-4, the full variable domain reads KAGVTQTPRYLIKTRGQQVTLSCSPISGHRSVSWYQQTPGQGLQFLFEYFSETQRNKGNFPGRFSGRQFSNSRSEMNVSTLELGDSALYLCASSFGTTGGKLFFGSGTQLSVL.